The rows below give T cell receptor beta chains drawn from one sample of a study of T cell repertoires in cytomegalovirus infection. No cognate antigen is known for these TCRs. In TCRdb, the reads were re-called with MiXCR into one record per CDR3 protein. The table lists approximately 310,000 distinct CDR3 sequences, around 25% of them singletons. Sequenced here: cultured PBMCs, sampled from culture after CMV antigen stimulation. The receptor set was obtained from a human donor in good health (CMV status not recorded). Some clones in this sample may be carry-over from other donors' samples. Both conserved end residues are part of each CDR3. A D gene is named only where the DNA matches it firmly. Clone size is not always given. Where it is, it says once, few, many or a class for expanded clones.

>.|.|TRBJ1-5|TRBV7-2
CASSSNTGANQPQHF
TGTGCCAGCAGCTCTAACACGGGTGCCAATCAGCCCCAGCATTTT
>.|.|TRBJ2-5|TRBV24-1
CATSTHQEYQETQYF
TGTGCCACCAGTACCCACCAGGAGTACCAAGAGACCCAGTACTTC
>TRBD1|.|TRBJ1-1|TRBV4-1
CASSQWGQGLGAFF
TGTGCCAGCAGCCAATGGGGACAGGGGCTTGGGGCTTTCTTT
>.|.|TRBJ2-5|TRBV20-1
CSAPRPGQGETQYF
TGCAGTGCTCCTCGACCCGGGCAAGGGGAGACCCAGTACTTC
>.|many|TRBJ1-4|TRBV7-8
CASSSPRWGASTNEKLFF
TGTGCCAGCAGCTCCCCCCGATGGGGGGCCTCAACTAATGAAAAACTGTTTTTT
>.|many|TRBJ1-5|TRBV7-9
CASSLAGGNQPQHF
TGTGCCAGCAGCTTGGCAGGGGGCAATCAGCCCCAGCATTTT
>TRBD2|few|TRBJ2-7|TRBV12-3/TRBV12-4
CASRAGLAGEGEQYF
TGTGCCAGCAGGGCGGGACTAGCGGGAGAAGGCGAGCAGTACTTC
>.|.|TRBJ2-6|TRBV5-1
CASTGVDSGANVLTF
TGCGCCAGCACGGGGGTGGACTCTGGGGCCAACGTCCTGACTTTC
>.|few|TRBJ1-4|TRBV23-1
CASSQCQGGDGEKLFF
TGCGCCAGCAGCCAATGTCAAGGGGGTGATGGCGAAAAACTGTTTTTT
>.|.|TRBJ1-2|TRBV6-1
CASSEGWDGYTF
TGTGCCAGCAGTGAAGGCTGGGATGGCTACACCTTC
>.|.|TRBJ2-1|TRBV6-5
CASSYSLGNTGTYNEQFF
TGTGCCAGCAGTTACTCCCTAGGAAATACAGGGACCTACAATGAGCAGTTCTTC
>TRBD1|many|TRBJ1-1|TRBV7-9
CASSSRNRRTGAYTEAFF
TGTGCCAGCAGCTCGAGAAACCGACGGACAGGGGCTTACACTGAAGCTTTCTTT
>.|.|TRBJ2-1|TRBV28
CASSQGGRLHNEQFF
TGTGCCAGCAGCCAAGGAGGCCGACTCCACAATGAGCAGTTCTTC
>.|.|TRBJ2-5|TRBV6-1
CATKLGETQYF
TGTGCCACCAAGCTCGGGGAGACCCAGTACTTC
>TRBD1|few|TRBJ1-6|TRBV5-1
CASSSGTGVSPLHF
TGCGCCAGCAGCTCTGGGACAGGGGTCTCCCCCCTCCACTTT
>TRBD2|.|TRBJ2-1|TRBV7-6
CASSSSGTSAHEQFF
TGTGCCAGCAGCTCATCCGGGACTAGCGCTCATGAGCAGTTCTTC
>TRBD1|.|TRBJ1-2|TRBV6-2/TRBV6-3
CASSTGTEDDYGYTF
TGTGCCAGCAGTACCGGGACAGAAGACGACTATGGCTACACCTTC
>TRBD2|few|TRBJ2-1|TRBV3-1
CASSLTSGRAFYNEQFF
TGTGCCAGCAGCCTGACTAGCGGGAGGGCCTTCTACAATGAGCAGTTCTTC
>.|.|TRBJ2-1|TRBV3-1
CASSHHTDSYNEQFF
TGTGCCAGCAGCCATCATACAGATTCCTACAATGAGCAGTTCTTC
>TRBD1|many|TRBJ1-5|TRBV7-2
CASSLEQGGGQPQHF
TGTGCCAGCAGCTTAGAACAGGGGGGAGGACAGCCCCAGCATTTT
>.|few|TRBJ1-5|TRBV20-1
CSVNPYNQGNQPQHF
TGCAGTGTAAATCCCTATAACCAGGGGAATCAGCCCCAGCATTTT
>TRBD1|.|TRBJ1-2|TRBV4-1
CASSPYRGLYGYTF
TGCGCCAGCAGTCCCTACAGGGGTCTCTATGGCTACACCTTC
>.|.|TRBJ2-3|TRBV12-3/TRBV12-4
CASSLGPGTDTQYF
TGTGCCAGCAGCTTAGGTCCTGGCACAGATACGCAGTATTTT
>.|many|TRBJ2-5|TRBV7-3
CASSLGPPGRHQETQYF
TGTGCCAGCAGCTTAGGTCCTCCGGGACGCCACCAAGAGACCCAGTACTTC
>.|few|TRBJ1-5|TRBV10-3
CAISARGGSNQPQHF
TGTGCCATCAGTGCGCGAGGAGGGTCCAATCAGCCCCAGCATTTT
>.|.|TRBJ2-1|TRBV20-1
CSARYKIGTRNEQFF
TGCAGTGCTAGATATAAGATAGGGACCCGGAATGAGCAGTTCTTC
>TRBD1|many|TRBJ1-1|TRBV7-9
CASSLGTGALEAFF
TGTGCCAGCAGCTTAGGGACAGGGGCCCTCGAAGCTTTCTTT
>.|.|TRBJ1-2|TRBV7-9
CASSFSGGGVGYGYTF
TGTGCCAGCAGCTTTTCGGGCGGGGGCGTAGGGTATGGCTACACCTTC
>.|.|TRBJ2-2|TRBV7-2
CASSLASGDTGELFF
TGTGCCAGCAGCTTAGCGAGTGGGGACACCGGGGAGCTGTTTTTT
>TRBD1|.|TRBJ1-5|TRBV7-6
CASSSGGTGSNQPQHF
TGTGCCAGCAGCTCCGGAGGGACAGGGAGTAATCAGCCCCAGCATTTT
>.|.|TRBJ2-5|TRBV6-1
CASNENRVRETQYF
TGTGCCAGCAATGAAAACAGGGTTCGAGAGACCCAGTACTTC
>.|few|TRBJ2-2|TRBV7-6
CASSKNSNTGELFF
TGTGCCAGCAGCAAAAACTCGAACACCGGGGAGCTGTTTTTT
>.|many|TRBJ1-5|TRBV7-2
CASSFADLGWPQHF
TGTGCCAGCAGCTTCGCAGATCTGGGATGGCCCCAGCATTTT
>TRBD2|few|TRBJ2-1|TRBV12-5
CASGPRASGSYNEQFF
TGTGCTAGTGGTCCCCGGGCTAGCGGCTCCTACAATGAGCAGTTCTTC
>TRBD2|.|TRBJ2-1|TRBV11-1
CASSLGKLAGSPNEQFF
TGTGCCAGCAGCTTAGGTAAACTAGCGGGGTCCCCAAATGAGCAGTTCTTC
>.|.|TRBJ2-1|TRBV5-4
CASSLGLTDNEQFF
TGTGCCAGCAGCTTGGGACTAACCGACAATGAGCAGTTCTTC
>.|.|TRBJ2-1|TRBV15
CATSRDPTTGEQFF
TGTGCCACCAGCAGAGATCCGACGACCGGTGAGCAGTTCTTC
>TRBD2|few|TRBJ2-3|TRBV7-2
CASSLMGTSGSTDTQYF
TGTGCCAGCAGCTTGATGGGGACTAGCGGAAGCACAGATACGCAGTATTTT
>TRBD1|once|TRBJ2-3|TRBV7-4
CASSRQGSDTQYF
TGTGCCAGCAGCCGACAGGGGTCAGATACGCAGTATTTT
>TRBD1|.|TRBJ1-6|TRBV27
CASRFSGGWGEYNSPLHF
TGTGCCAGCAGATTCTCAGGGGGATGGGGGGAATATAATTCACCCCTCCACTTT
>TRBD1|.|TRBJ2-6|TRBV4-1
CASSQVQGVVSGANVLTF
TGCGCCAGCAGCCAAGTCCAGGGGGTAGTATCTGGGGCCAACGTCCTGACTTTC
>.|.|TRBJ2-3|TRBV29-1
CSVAYRDPGADTQYF
TGCAGCGTTGCTTACCGGGACCCTGGCGCAGATACGCAGTATTTT
>TRBD1|.|TRBJ2-5|TRBV27
CASSPGTGRLETQYF
TGTGCCAGCAGTCCCGGGACAGGTCGGTTGGAGACCCAGTACTTC
>TRBD1|few|TRBJ2-1|TRBV6-2/TRBV6-3
CASSSTGVTYNEQFF
TGTGCCAGCAGTTCGACAGGGGTCACCTACAATGAGCAGTTCTTC
>TRBD1|few|TRBJ2-3|TRBV27
CASSSRQGPTDTQYF
TGTGCCAGCAGTTCCCGACAGGGTCCCACAGATACGCAGTATTTT
>TRBD2|many|TRBJ2-1|TRBV27
CASSSRASGYSYNEQFF
TGTGCCAGCAGTTCTCGGGCTAGCGGGTACTCCTACAATGAGCAGTTCTTC